This is a list of T cell receptor beta chains from one sample in a study of blood T cell repertoires in COVID-19. TCRdb's table, derived via immunoSEQ multiplex PCR, lists solely in-frame clones and lacks some. The data contain more than 300,000 clones, about 87% of them singletons. Sequences were obtained from peripheral blood. These receptors originate from a woman younger than 45 with COVID-19, enrolled during active disease. Both conserved end residues are part of each CDR3. The D gene is left open where the match is weak. Some rows mark clone size as missing; the rest say once, few, many or name a class of expanded clone.

J gene,D gene,clone size,V gene,CDR3 length,CDR3 protein
TRBJ2-7,NA,few,TRBV4-3,20,CASSRPGNSPKPRGNYEQYF
TRBJ2-7,TRBD2,many,TRBV9,15,CASSGGLDPSYEQYF
TRBJ2-5,NA,once,TRBV5-6,15,CASNQKVSGRETQYF
TRBJ2-1,NA,NA,TRBV29-1,12,CSVVPVYNEQFF
TRBJ2-3,TRBD2,once,TRBV28,14,CASREGTTSDTQYF
TRBJ2-3,NA,once,TRBV18,12,CASSSGTDTQYF
TRBJ2-7,NA,NA,TRBV11-2,15,CASSRLVGASYEQYF
TRBJ1-4,NA,NA,TRBV5-1,16,CASSLAAGALGEKLFF
TRBJ2-2,TRBD1,few,TRBV24-1,15,CATSDLIQGAGELFF
TRBJ1-1,NA,NA,TRBV6-5,14,CASVRPGGAKEAFF
TRBJ1-5,TRBD1,once,TRBV19,13,CASNDQGGQPQHF
TRBJ2-3,NA,NA,TRBV7-6,15,CASSSDAGSVDTQYF
TRBJ2-2,TRBD2,NA,TRBV6-2/TRBV6-3,19,CASSGASGHYKWNTGELFF
TRBJ2-3,NA,NA,TRBV29-1,13,CSVFGLSTDTQYF
TRBJ1-5,NA,NA,TRBV6-2/TRBV6-3,15,CASSYPDSRMQPQHF
TRBJ1-5,NA,few,TRBV28,13,CASSPESNQPQHF
TRBJ2-4,NA,NA,TRBV7-7,19,CASSPRDIARHLAKNIQYF
TRBJ1-6,NA,once,TRBV6-5,14,CASSFSSYNSPLHF
TRBJ2-1,TRBD2,NA,TRBV4-3,15,CASSQVREAYNEQFF
TRBJ2-7,TRBD1,NA,TRBV27,14,CASSSAGTGAEQYF
TRBJ2-7,TRBD2,NA,TRBV4-2,15,CASSPGLAGVSEQYF
TRBJ2-7,TRBD1,NA,TRBV5-4,14,CASSSGQGIHEQYF
TRBJ2-6,NA,many,TRBV7-2,15,CASSFSQAGANVLTF
TRBJ1-5,TRBD1,once,TRBV27,15,CASRNRTGYRQPQHF
TRBJ1-2,TRBD1,NA,TRBV5-3,16,CARRPGQEGTNYGYTF
TRBJ2-5,TRBD2,NA,TRBV7-8,15,CASSLELAGGETQYF
TRBJ2-5,TRBD1,NA,TRBV4-2,14,CASSPAGTGETQYF
TRBJ2-2,NA,NA,TRBV27,17,CASSLSNREYNTGELFF
TRBJ2-7,NA,NA,TRBV25-1,12,CASSVRSYEQYF
TRBJ2-7,NA,NA,TRBV13,14,CASSLGQNTYEQYF
TRBJ2-3,TRBD1,NA,TRBV10-1,17,CASSDTPGTGSTDTQYF